This paragraph reports one T cell receptor beta chain. Its antigen remains unidentified. No base quality information exists; no much larger clone differs at one position. CDR1 and CDR2, looked up from the germline V gene (reference sequence), are MNHEY and SMNVEV. A distance of 15 bases separates the germline ends of V and J, which lose 2 bases and 1 base respectively. The CDR3 sequence holds 17 residues, the cysteine and phenylalanine included. CDR3 DNA only is kept here, 51 bases in frame from base 1. This specimen comes from a study of shared T cell receptors in the human thymus (dated by TCRdb to about 2021). As for the study more broadly: The study investigated the way shared, self-reactive T-cell receptor alpha chains are produced in the human thymus.

Receptor amplification or capture employed the immunoSEQ multiplex PCR assay. TCRdb mirrors the immuneACCESS table, restricted to in-frame sequences. Some clones are absent from its copies; in checked studies, under half trace to an unresolved V gene, and the reason for the others is unknown. This sample comprises hundreds of thousands of clones, roughly 88% of them detected only once. The ten largest clones capture more than 0.01% of the sample. This sample was shared with a second study, whose subject was human thymus T cells. Drawing on the second study: In Finland, the donors were immunologically healthy infants who were having open corrective cardiac surgery for congenital heart defects. Thymus tissue was collected as surgical resects that were removed during corrective cardiac surgery. Both the thymic and the peripheral blood repertoires appeared to show biased V and J gene segment usage. The related research found that thymic TCR repertoires overlapped highly between unrelated individuals. TCR alpha and beta repertoires from seven to nine infant thymus samples and a few related peripheral blood samples were characterized in the study. The cohort included six male and a couple of female infants, with donor ages spanning 7 to 244 days. Thymocytes were mechanically released from the tissue and were stored as pellets of about 9.5-33 million cells at -70 degrees C. A QIAsymphony instrument was used to extract genomic DNA from frozen cell pellets. The immunoSEQ multiplex PCR assay was used to amplify the TCRB and TCRAD loci from a standardized quantity of quality-controlled genomic DNA. Amplicons spanned the V(D)J region at a length sufficient to cover the CDR3 and identify V and J genes. The amplicons were sequenced on an Illumina platform via the commercial immunoSEQ service. Primer bias and sequencing errors were corrected as previously described, and TCRAD and TCRB definitions were based on the IMGT database. The repertoires were analysed using immunoSEQ Analyzer 3.0 and VDJTools for basic statistics, V/J segment usage, diversity estimates, rarefaction and pairwise overlap. To estimate diversity, the Chao1, ChaoE, Efron-Thisted, Shannon and inverse Simpson indices were applied, and diversity was also estimated on datasets down-sampled to the smallest sample. Repertoire overlap used strict matching of CDR3 nucleotide sequence, V gene and J gene, with Jaccard-based multidimensional scaling clustering. On average, approximately 800,000 unique TCRB clonotypes were obtained from thymus samples, compared with 80,000 to 85,000 from blood samples.

The V and J genes are TRBV27 and TRBJ1-5; TRBD1 is a possible D gene, resting on 6 matching bases. This sequence was found in a girl under three years old with a congenital heart defect. Donor details come from another sample of the same person, matched by shared clones. The specimen sequenced was thymocytes. This receptor has the CDR3 CASSLRGGRESNQPQHF. The sequenced DNA is TGTGCCAGCAGTTTAAGGGGGGGTCGGGAGAGCAATCAGCCCCAGCATTTT.